The following is a T cell receptor (beta chain) sequence with its context. The antigen it recognizes is unknown. Base qualities are not at hand, and no much larger clone is one base apart. The data stem from a study of a mutant IDH1 vaccine in newly diagnosed glioma listed by TCRdb under 2021. Notes on the research overall: Vaccination was initiated 4-6 weeks after radiotherapy alone, or concurrently with temozolomide cycles in the chemotherapy-containing groups. The approximately 33 treated patients were approximately 60% male and 37.5% female, with a mean age of around 40 years. Prior to enrollment, standard therapy consisting of radiotherapy alone, temozolomide alone, or radiochemotherapy with temozolomide had been administered to patients, with the combination being received by most patients. Visit V12 was the week-35 safety follow-up and visit V13 was the week-47 end of study. Peripheral blood samples were drawn at six visits, namely V03 (baseline), V05, V07, V10, V12 and V13. For exploratory analyses, longitudinal TCRB deep sequencing was carried out in 25 treated patients wherever samples were available. On the study overall, not on this receptor specifically: According to the authors, sample limitations meant that analyses of patient blood samples could not be reproduced. Vaccine-induced immune responses across multiple MHC alleles were detected in approximately 94% of patients. Selection of PBMC samples for TCRB deep sequencing was based on availability. Pseudoprogression seemed to be unrelated to changes in the top peripheral T cell clonotypes found by TCRB sequencing.

The meaning of the sample's time point label: week 35, safety follow-up. A 20-mer mutant IDH1 peptide at 300 micrograms in Montanide made up each vaccine dose, which was injected subcutaneously together with topical imiquimod. Patients were given eight vaccinations, in weeks 1, 3, 5, 7, 11, 15, 19 and 23, which matched visits V03 through V10. The donors had newly diagnosed IDH1-mutant astrocytomas of WHO grade 3 or 4 that showed loss of nuclear ATRX. The samples were drawn from NOA16, a multicentre, single-arm, open-label phase I trial in Germany that tested a mutant IDH1 peptide vaccine in humans for the first time. Genomic DNA for TCRB sequencing was isolated from EDTA blood with the DNeasy Blood and Tissue Kit. The method behind the library was the immunoSEQ multiplex PCR assay. Rearranged TCR beta chain sequences were amplified using the hsTCRB Kit according to the manufacturer's protocol. TCRB libraries were sequenced on an Illumina MiSeq. The study's processing was this. Demultiplexing, trimming and gene mapping were performed with the kit vendor's proprietary platform. TCRdb obtained this table from immuneACCESS and retained in-frame rearrangements with V and J assigned. These tables miss some clones; where compared with another copy, unresolved V genes account for less than half of the shortfall, and the remainder is unexplained. The DNA was the basis for D and trimming; V, J and clone size are from that table. This sample has 60,000 or so clones in its table, and approximately 80% of those were observed once. Of the sample, about 4% falls within the top ten clones.

Source: PBMCs, taken from a glioma patient whose treatment included an IDH1 peptide vaccine. This clonotype originated in a man aged 30 to 45 with glioma.

The CDR3 sequence is CATSRDRSSYEQYF. The base sequence is TGTGCCACCAGCAGAGATAGGAGCTCCTACGAGCAGTACTTC. The sequence is built from TRBV15 and TRBJ2-7, with the D gene uncertain. From the germline V gene (reference sequence), CDR1 is LNHNV and CDR2 is YYDKDF. The CDR3 has 14 amino acids, counting the end cysteine and phenylalanine. The read is trimmed to its CDR3 DNA, 42 bases read in frame from base 1. The trim is 0 bases for V and 0 bases for J, with a gap of 6 bases between the germline ends.